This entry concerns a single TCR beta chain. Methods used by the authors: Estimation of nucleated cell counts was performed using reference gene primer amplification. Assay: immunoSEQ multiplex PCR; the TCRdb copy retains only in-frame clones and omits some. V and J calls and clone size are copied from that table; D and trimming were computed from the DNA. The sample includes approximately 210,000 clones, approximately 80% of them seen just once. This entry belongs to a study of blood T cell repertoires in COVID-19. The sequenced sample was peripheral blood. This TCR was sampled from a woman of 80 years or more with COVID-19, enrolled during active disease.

DNA of the CDR3: TGTGCCTCTAAGGGGCCACAGGGGATGGACACTGAAGCTTTCTTT. Its translation: CASKGPQGMDTEAFF. The chain uses TRBV19 and TRBJ1-1; 7 positions match TRBD1. J lost 3 bases, V lost 11 bases, and 15 bases had no gene match. The CDR3 has 15 residues. The germline CDR1 and CDR2 sequences are LNHDA and SQIVND (reference sequence).